One and the same sample provided the 11 T cell receptor beta chains below, sequenced in a study of OX40 agonist ivuxolimab in advanced cancers. The data were produced by immunoSEQ multiplex PCR, yet TCRdb's version contains in-frame clones alone and is incomplete. The sample includes around 92,000 clones, approximately 93% of them seen just once. Sequencing was performed on CD4+ or CD8+ T cells sorted from blood, taken in a trial of the OX40 agonist ivuxolimab. The receptors were gathered from an adult with an advanced solid tumor such as melanoma, head and neck, liver or kidney cancer.

The chain links TRBV30 to TRBJ2-1; 8 nucleotides align to TRBD2. From germline, CDR1 is GTSNPN and CDR2 SVGIG (reference sequence). V lost 2 bases, J lost 8 bases, and 5 bases stayed unmatched. This CDR3 is 13 amino acids long. The CDR3 DNA is TGTGCCTGGAGTCCCGGGACTAGTGATGAGCAGTTCTTC. Its protein is CAWSPGTSDEQFF.

This clone was observed once. The chain recombines TRBV29-1 with TRBJ2-3; 9 bases are a match to TRBD1. This CDR3 comprises 14 residues. The germline V gene encodes CDR1 SQVTM and CDR2 ANQGSEA. V was clipped by 5 bases and J by 5 bases; unmatched bases: 8. Written as DNA, the CDR3 is TGCAGCGTTTTAGGGGACAGGGTAATAGATACGCAGTATTTT. Amino acid sequence: CSVLGDRVIDTQYF.

The V and J genes are TRBV14 and TRBJ2-1, with a tentative D call TRBD2 (6 bases). The germline V gene encodes CDR1 SGHDN and CDR2 FVKESK. V was pared by 5 bases and J by 6 bases, with 14 bases between. The CDR3 covers 14 residues. The CDR3 region is CASSRLVTGNEQFF. Written as DNA, the CDR3 is TGTGCCAGCAGCAGACTAGTAACCGGCAATGAGCAGTTCTTC. Based on the CDR3 plus reference TRBV14 and TRBJ2-1, the full variable domain is EAGVTQFPSHSVIEKGQTVTLRCDPISGHDNLYWYRRVMGKEIKFLLHFVKESKQDESGMPNNRFLAERTGGTYSTLKVQPAELEDSGVYFCASSRLVTGNEQFFGPGTRLTVL.

The chain is built from TRBV19 and TRBJ2-3; 9 bases map to TRBD2. This CDR3 is built from 15 residues. V shed 3 bases and J 2 bases; nucleotides not matched to a gene: 3. CDR1 LNHDA and CDR2 SQIVND come from the germline V gene (reference sequence). The CDR3 loop is CASSIQRGATDTQYF. The CDR3 bases are TGTGCCAGTAGTATTCAGCGGGGGGCCACAGATACGCAGTATTTT.

This clone was seen a few times. This chain uses TRBV27 with TRBJ2-7, with no clear D. V was cut by 4 bases and J by 3 bases, with 7 bases left in between. The V gene's germline CDR1 is MNHEY and CDR2 SMNVEV (reference sequence). The CDR3 has 12 amino acids. Here the CDR3 reads CASSSTLYEQYF. CDR3 nucleotides: TGTGCCAGCAGTTCCACTCTCTACGAGCAGTACTTC.

The V and J genes are TRBV6-8 and TRBJ1-6; D gene uncertain. The CDR3 is made up of 13 amino acids. V was cut by 2 bases and J by 14 bases, with 13 bases left in between. Per germline, CDR1 MNHGY and CDR2 SAAAGT. CDR3 nucleotides: TGTGCCAGCAGTTACGCTAAACTGGTAACCCTCCACTTT. It specifies CASSYAKLVTLHF.

This chain links TRBV5-1 with TRBJ2-5; D may be TRBD2 (5 bases). This CDR3 comprises 14 residues. Germline CDR1 is SGHRS and CDR2 is YFSETQ. Trimming cost V 2 bases and J 1 base, with 9 bases left between them. CDR3 DNA: TGCGCCAGCAGCTTTAACGCGGGCCAAGAGACCCAGTACTTC. It specifies CASSFNAGQETQYF.

V gene TRBV11-3 combines with J gene TRBJ2-7, with D tentatively TRBD2 (6 bases). The V gene lost 0 bases and the J gene lost 6 bases, with 15 bases spanning the gap. Germline V CDR1 and CDR2: SGHNT, YENEEA. CDR3 size: 15 residues. This CDR3 reads CASSLEGRTGSEQYV. The CDR3 DNA is TGTGCCAGCAGCTTAGAGGGCAGGACCGGGAGCGAGCAGTACGTC.

Only one count was recorded for this clone. V and J are TRBV9 and TRBJ1-6, with a weak D call TRBD1 (6 bases). CDR1 SGDLS and CDR2 YYNGEE come from the germline V gene. V lost 7 bases and J 6 bases, leaving 20 bases between the germline ends. The CDR3 sequence is 16 residues long. CDR3: CASSRLGGGGNSPLHF. The CDR3 DNA sequence: TGTGCCAGCTCCCGGCTAGGAGGGGGTGGTAATTCACCCCTCCACTTT.

The chain carries TRBV7-9 and TRBJ2-7, with D perhaps given as TRBD1 or TRBD2 (5 bases each). Germline assignment: CDR1 SEHNR and CDR2 FQNEAQ (reference sequence). The CDR3 consists of 14 residues. V was shortened by 5 bases and J by 5 bases, with 16 bases between the two germline ends. The CDR3 sequence: CASSRGTGFDEQYF. CDR3 nucleotides: TGTGCCAGCAGCCGTGGGACGGGGTTCGACGAGCAGTACTTC. Full variable domain (outside the CDR3, taken from reference TRBV7-9 and TRBJ2-7): DTGVSQNPRHKITKRGQNVTFRCDPISEHNRLYWYRQTLGQGPEFLTYFQNEAQLEKSRLLSDRFSAERPKGSFSTLEIQRTEQGDSAMYLCASSRGTGFDEQYFGPGTRLTVT.

V and J are TRBV28 and TRBJ2-1; a possible D gene is TRBD2 (6 bases). V was pared by 8 bases and J by 4 bases, with 15 bases between. CDR1 and CDR2 (germline): MDHEN, SYDVKM. The CDR3 runs 14 residues. The CDR3 reads CASFSGSLYNEQFF. The DNA for the CDR3 is TGTGCCAGCTTTAGCGGATCTTTATACAATGAGCAGTTCTTC. The entire variable domain, with the rest obtained from reference TRBV28 and TRBJ2-1, is as follows: DVKVTQSSRYLVKRTGEKVFLECVQDMDHENMFWYRQDPGLGLRLIYFSYDVKMKEKGDIPEGYSVSREKKERFSLILESASTNQTSMYLCASFSGSLYNEQFFGPGTRLTVL.